This T cell receptor (beta chain) was recorded in a study of T-cell reconstitution after alpha-beta-depleted transplantation in children (TCRdb year 2016). With regard to the full study: Using TCR repertoire profiling, the study followed T-cell immune reconstitution in a quantitative way in children after TCRalphabeta/CD19-depleted allogeneic hematopoietic cell transplantation.

Receptor libraries were prepared by PCR. These reads were obtained on an Illumina HiSeq 2500. Molecular barcoding was employed in the preparation of TCR libraries, with unique molecular identifiers being used to normalize TCRbeta repertoire quantification. TCRdb applied fastp at Q25 and MiXCR to the public reads, then kept only in-frame beta chains. Merged by CDR3 protein, the rows form single entries marked with the most common genes and DNA. The sample includes fewer than 120,000 distinct CDR3 sequences, with 10% to 13% observed a single time. The ten largest account for 6.5% to 9.5% of the sample. The CDR3 has 18 amino acids, counting the end cysteine and phenylalanine. The DNA shown is the 54-base CDR3, in frame from base 1. Clipping removes 5 bases from V and 1 base from J, with 9 as the unmatched junction base count. This clonotype was counted ten times or more. Its antigen is not yet known. Per-base qualities were not stored, and no clone one base away is much larger.

The V and J genes are TRBV12-3 or TRBV12-4 and TRBJ2-5, with 14 central nucleotides matching TRBD2. Specimen: PBMCs from the stem cell graft donor, collected from the stem cell graft. The source of this sequence is a human donor who donated a stem cell graft to a child with acute lymphoblastic leukemia. This receptor has the CDR3 CASSPRLAGGLGQETQYF. The DNA is TGTGCCAGCAGTCCACGACTAGCGGGGGGGTTAGGCCAAGAGACCCAGTACTTC.